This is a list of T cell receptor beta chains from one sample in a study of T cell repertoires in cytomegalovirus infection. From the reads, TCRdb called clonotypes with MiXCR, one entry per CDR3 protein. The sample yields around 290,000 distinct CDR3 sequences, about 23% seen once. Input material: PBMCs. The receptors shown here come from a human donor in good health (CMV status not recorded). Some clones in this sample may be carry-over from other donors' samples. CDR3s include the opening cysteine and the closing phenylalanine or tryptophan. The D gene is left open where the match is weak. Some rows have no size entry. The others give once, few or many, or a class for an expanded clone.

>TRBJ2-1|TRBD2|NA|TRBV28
CASSPWTSGRARAIF
TGTGCCAGCAGTCCCTGGACTAGCGGGAGGGCCCGGGCGATCTTC
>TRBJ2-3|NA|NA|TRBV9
CASSVLSMDTQYF
TGTGCCAGCAGCGTGCTCAGCATGGATACGCAGTATTTT
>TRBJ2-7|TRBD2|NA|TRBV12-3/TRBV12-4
CASSPGGGRVYEQYF
TGTGCCAGCAGTCCTGGAGGCGGGAGGGTTTACGAGCAGTACTTC
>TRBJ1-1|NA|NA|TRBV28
CASVVGAANTEAFF
TGTGCCAGCGTCGTGGGGGCGGCGAACACTGAAGCTTTCTTT
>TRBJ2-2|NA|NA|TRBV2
CASKGRINTGELFF
TGTGCCAGCAAGGGACGGATTAACACCGGGGAGCTGTTTTTT
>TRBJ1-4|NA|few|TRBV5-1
CASSFSPNEKLFF
TGCGCCAGCAGCTTTAGTCCGAATGAAAAACTGTTTTTT
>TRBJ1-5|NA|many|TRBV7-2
CASSLMGAHQPQHF
TGTGCCAGCAGCTTAATGGGGGCGCATCAGCCCCAGCATTTT
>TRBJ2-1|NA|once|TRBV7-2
CASSLGGRRSNEQFF
TGTGCCAGCAGCTTAGGTGGGAGGAGGAGCAATGAGCAGTTCTTC
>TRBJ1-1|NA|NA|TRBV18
CASSPLMAGRLTEAFF
TGTGCCAGCTCACCACTTATGGCAGGGCGTCTTACTGAAGCTTTCTTT
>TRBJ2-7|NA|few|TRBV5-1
CASSLAGRNSEQYF
TGCGCCAGCAGCTTGGCCGGCAGGAACTCCGAGCAGTACTTC
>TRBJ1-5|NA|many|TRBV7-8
CASSRSGSIANQPQHF
TGTGCCAGCAGCCGTAGTGGGAGCATAGCCAATCAGCCCCAGCATTTT
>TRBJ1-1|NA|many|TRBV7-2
CASSYVGMNTEAFF
TGTGCCAGCAGCTACGTAGGTATGAACACTGAAGCTTTCTTT
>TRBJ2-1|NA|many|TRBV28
CASSLNNEQFF
TGTGCCAGCAGCTTAAACAATGAGCAGTTCTTC
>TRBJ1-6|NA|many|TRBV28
CASSWLGSFDSPLHF
TGTGCCAGCAGTTGGTTAGGATCTTTCGATTCACCCCTCCACTTT
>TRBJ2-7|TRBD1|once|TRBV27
CASSWGQIYEQYF
TGTGCCAGCAGTTGGGGACAGATCTACGAGCAGTACTTC
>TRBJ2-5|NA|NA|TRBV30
CAWRVPGTQETQYF
TGTGCCTGGAGAGTTCCGGGGACTCAAGAGACCCAGTACTTC
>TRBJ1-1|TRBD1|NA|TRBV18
CASSLTEGANTEAFF
TGTGCCAGCTCACTCACTGAGGGGGCGAACACTGAAGCTTTCTTT
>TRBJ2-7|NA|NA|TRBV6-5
CASSESGLGQYF
TGTGCCAGCAGTGAGTCAGGGTTAGGGCAGTACTTC
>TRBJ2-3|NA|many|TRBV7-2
CASSLASQNADTQYF
TGTGCCAGCAGCTTAGCGTCGCAAAACGCAGATACGCAGTATTTT
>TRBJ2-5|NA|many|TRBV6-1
CASSPFLGLEETQYF
TGTGCCAGCAGCCCTTTTTTAGGTCTAGAAGAGACCCAGTACTTC
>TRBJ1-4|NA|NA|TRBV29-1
CSAIPASRVRPEKLFF
TGCAGCGCAATCCCCGCGTCGAGGGTGAGACCAGAAAAACTGTTTTTT
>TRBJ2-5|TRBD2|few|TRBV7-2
CASSPGLAKTQYF
TGTGCCAGCAGCCCGGGACTAGCGAAGACCCAGTACTTC
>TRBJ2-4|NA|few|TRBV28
CASSPPGQLNIQYF
TGTGCCAGCAGTCCGCCTGGACAGCTAAACATTCAGTACTTC
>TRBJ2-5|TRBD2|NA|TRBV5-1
CASSGGTSGQETQYF
TGCGCCAGCAGCGGCGGGACTAGCGGACAAGAGACCCAGTACTTC
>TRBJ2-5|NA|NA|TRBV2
CASSAGMETQYF
TGTGCCAGCAGTGCTGGGATGGAGACCCAGTACTTC
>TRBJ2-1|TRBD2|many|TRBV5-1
CASSRGGTSGGLDEQFF
TGCGCCAGCAGCCGGGGAGGGACTAGCGGGGGATTGGATGAGCAGTTCTTC
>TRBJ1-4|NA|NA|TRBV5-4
CASSLAQDEKLFF
TGTGCCAGCAGCTTGGCCCAGGATGAAAAACTGTTTTTT
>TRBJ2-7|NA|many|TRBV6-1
CASSYSESSYEQYF
TGTGCCAGCAGTTATAGCGAGAGCTCCTACGAGCAGTACTTC
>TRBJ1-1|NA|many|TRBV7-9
CASSDLWGSRTNTEAFF
TGTGCCAGCAGCGACCTCTGGGGAAGCCGGACGAACACTGAAGCTTTCTTT
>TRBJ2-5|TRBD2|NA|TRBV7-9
CTSSKLAGETQYF
TGTACCAGCAGCAAACTAGCGGGAGAGACCCAGTACTTC
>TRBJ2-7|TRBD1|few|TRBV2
CASSGDSHSYEQYF
TGTGCCAGCAGTGGGGACAGCCACTCCTACGAGCAGTACTTC
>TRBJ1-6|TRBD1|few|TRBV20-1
CSATPGQGESPLHF
TGCAGTGCTACTCCGGGACAGGGCGAATCACCCCTCCACTTT
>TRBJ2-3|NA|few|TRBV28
CASSASLPLGTDTQYF
TGTGCCAGCAGTGCCTCCTTACCTTTGGGCACAGATACGCAGTATTTT
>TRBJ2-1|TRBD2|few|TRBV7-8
CASSSGLVYNEQFF
TGTGCCAGCAGCTCGGGACTAGTCTACAATGAGCAGTTCTTC
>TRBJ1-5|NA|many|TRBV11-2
CASSTGRSNQPQHF
TGTGCCAGCAGTACAGGGAGGAGCAATCAGCCCCAGCATTTT
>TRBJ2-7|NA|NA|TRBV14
CASSQGGAISYEQYF
TGTGCCAGCAGCCAAGGGGGGGCGATCTCGTACGAGCAGTACTTC
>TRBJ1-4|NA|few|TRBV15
CATSRDLGAGATNEKLFF
TGTGCCACCAGCAGAGATCTTGGGGCGGGAGCAACTAATGAAAAACTGTTTTTT
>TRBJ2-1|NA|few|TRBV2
CASSGTRSYNEQFF
TGTGCCAGCAGTGGCACCCGCTCCTACAATGAGCAGTTCTTC
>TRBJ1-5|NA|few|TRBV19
CASSMGTQPQHF
TGTGCCAGTAGTATGGGTACTCAGCCCCAGCATTTT
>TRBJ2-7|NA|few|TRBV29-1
CSVRGTALEQYF
TGCAGCGTTCGGGGGACAGCCCTAGAGCAGTACTTC
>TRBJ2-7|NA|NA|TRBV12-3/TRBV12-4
CASSPTGLVYEQYF
TGTGCCAGCAGTCCCACAGGGTTGGTCTACGAGCAGTACTTC
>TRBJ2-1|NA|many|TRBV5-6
CASSLVRGDEQFF
TGTGCCAGCAGCTTGGTCCGAGGCGATGAGCAGTTCTTC
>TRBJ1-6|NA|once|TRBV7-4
CASSLVGRGPESNSPLHF
TGTGCCAGCAGCTTAGTGGGCCGAGGACCGGAGAGTAATTCACCCCTCCACTTT
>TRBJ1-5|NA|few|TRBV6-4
CASPNYRDCHQPQHF
TGTGCCAGCCCCAACTACAGGGATTGCCATCAGCCCCAGCATTTT
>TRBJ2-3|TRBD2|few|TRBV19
CATSGLASTDTQYF
TGTGCCACCTCGGGACTAGCAAGCACAGATACGCAGTATTTT
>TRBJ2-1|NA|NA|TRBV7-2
CASSPSINYEQFF
TGTGCCAGCAGCCCGTCCATTAACTATGAGCAGTTCTTC
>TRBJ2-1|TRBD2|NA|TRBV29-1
CSLGDGAGGNEQFF
TGCAGCCTGGGGGACGGAGCGGGAGGGAATGAGCAGTTCTTC